The 17 T cell receptor beta chains given below trace back to one sample, sequenced in a study of circulating tumor DNA in untreated peripheral T-cell lymphoma. Some clones are missing from TCRdb's copy, which holds only in-frame ones; the method was immunoSEQ multiplex PCR. The sample consists of about 8,900 clones, roughly 80% of them appearing once. The sample consisted of tumor tissue. The receptors were sampled from a human donor with peripheral T-cell lymphoma.

The CDR3, as DNA: TGCGCCAGCTCGAGGGGTCGGAATGAGCAGTTCTTC. It yields the protein CASSRGRNEQFF. V gene TRBV10-1 combines with J gene TRBJ2-1; the D call may be TRBD1 or TRBD2 (5 bases each). The CDR3 extends over 12 amino acids. V was trimmed by 8 bases and J by 7 bases, leaving 12 bases between them. The germline V gene encodes CDR1 WNHNN and CDR2 SYGVQD (reference sequence).

The rearrangement uses TRBV6-8 and TRBJ1-1; D is possibly TRBD1 (5 bases). The CDR3 loop spans 15 amino acids. Trimming cost V 0 bases and J 2 bases, with 10 bases left between them. Germline V gene data show CDR1 as MNHGY and CDR2 as SAAAGT. The CDR3 sequence is CASSYSRGPNTEAFF. The CDR3 DNA reads as TGTGCCAGCAGTTACTCGCGGGGACCAAACACTGAAGCTTTCTTT.

This chain joins TRBV6-8 and TRBJ2-7, with TRBD1 matching over 8 bases. Germline-derived CDR1 and CDR2 are MNHGY and SAAAGT. V was pared by 5 bases and J by 4 bases, with 10 bases of the junction left unmatched. The CDR3 runs to 15 residues. The CDR3 loop is CASSTSGQELYEQYF. CDR3 DNA: TGTGCCAGCAGTACCTCGGGACAGGAGTTATACGAGCAGTACTTC.

V gene TRBV19 combines with J gene TRBJ2-7; weak D call: TRBD2 (6 bases). The germline V gene encodes CDR1 LNHDA and CDR2 SQIVND (reference sequence). Trimming took off 7 bases at V and 2 bases at J, with 12 bases between the two ends. The CDR3 loop spans 13 amino acids. In nucleotides, the CDR3 is TGTGCCAGTACGGCGGGGAACGCCTACGAGCAGTACTTC. Its translation: CASTAGNAYEQYF. The full variable domain, rest sourced from reference TRBV19 and TRBJ2-7, is DGGITQSPKYLFRKEGQNVTLSCEQNLNHDAMYWYRQDPGQGLRLIYYSQIVNDFQKGDIAEGYSVSREKKESFPLTVTSAQKNPTAFYLCASTAGNAYEQYFGPGTRLTVT.

V usage is TRBV10-3 and J usage is TRBJ2-3, with 10 bases fitting TRBD2. Trimming removed 9 bases from V and 5 bases from J; junction bases left unmatched: 8. Germline CDR1 and CDR2: ENHRY and SYGVKD. This CDR3 comprises 14 residues. In DNA, the CDR3 is TGTGCCATAAGTAGCGGGGGGACTATAGATACGCAGTATTTT. Amino acid sequence: CAISSGGTIDTQYF.

This sequence joins TRBV6-1 and TRBJ1-2, with D perhaps matching TRBD1 (6 bases). The germline gives CDR1 MNHNS, CDR2 SASEGT. V shed 1 base and J shed 3 bases, with 12 bases lying between them. CDR3 size: 15 residues. The CDR3 DNA reads as TGTGCCAGCAGTGAAGGTGACGGACAGTACTATGGCTACACCTTC. Amino acid sequence: CASSEGDGQYYGYTF.

The chain combines TRBV25-1 with TRBJ2-5; D possibly corresponds to TRBD2 (5 bases). Per the germline V gene, CDR1 is MGHDK and CDR2 is SYGVNS. CDR3 length equals 13 residues. Between the trimmed V and J ends, which lost 3 bases and 5 bases, there was a span of 10 bases. The CDR3 protein is CASSDRGRETQYF. In nucleotides, the CDR3 is TGTGCCAGCAGTGACCGCGGGCGGGAGACCCAGTACTTC.

V gene TRBV7-6 combines with J gene TRBJ2-7; TRBD2 is a possible D gene (6 bases). The CDR3 totals 15 residues. The V gene lost 1 base and the J gene lost 0 bases, with 10 bases spanning the gap. The germline gives CDR1 SGHVS, CDR2 FNYEAQ. This chain's CDR3 is CASSLDGGNSYEQYF. CDR3 nucleotides: TGTGCCAGCAGCTTAGACGGCGGGAACTCCTACGAGCAGTACTTC.

The V and J genes are TRBV10-2 and TRBJ1-1; TRBD1 might be the D (5 bases). With 6 bases removed from V and 3 bases from J, the gap between germline ends came to 11 bases. Germline loops: CDR1 WSHSY, CDR2 SAAADI. The CDR3 consists of 13 residues. CDR3 amino acids: CASRVQADTEAFF. CDR3 DNA sequence: TGCGCCAGCAGGGTACAGGCCGACACTGAAGCTTTCTTT.

The V and J genes are TRBV30 and TRBJ2-7; 14 bases agree with TRBD2. CDR1 GTSNPN and CDR2 SVGIG come from the germline V gene (reference sequence). The junction had 16 bases not matched to a gene; V was cut back by 3 bases and J by 3 bases. The CDR3 runs 19 residues. The CDR3 loop reads CAWRPSWTSGGPQSYEQYF. As DNA, the CDR3 is TGTGCCTGGAGACCTTCATGGACTAGCGGGGGGCCCCAGAGCTACGAGCAGTACTTC.

V and J are TRBV19 and TRBJ2-5; 7 bases line up with TRBD2. This CDR3 has 14 amino acids. The germline CDR1 and CDR2 sequences are LNHDA and SQIVND (reference sequence). V shed 5 bases, J shed 0 bases, and the junction held 3 bases outside the gene matches. CDR3 sequence reads: CASSPGGYQETQYF. In DNA form, the CDR3 reads TGTGCCAGTAGTCCCGGGGGGTACCAAGAGACCCAGTACTTC.

This clone showed up just once. The rearrangement joins TRBV11-3 to TRBJ2-7, with a tentative D call TRBD2 (6 bases). This CDR3 is 14 amino acids long. Trimming stripped 7 bases from V and 5 bases from J, with 18 bases between. CDR1 is SGHNT, CDR2 YENEEA, per germline. The CDR3 loop reads CASNLGSGVHEQYF. The CDR3 DNA sequence: TGTGCCAGCAATCTCGGTTCGGGGGTCCACGAGCAGTACTTC.

The chain combines TRBV29-1 with TRBJ1-1; D unresolved. Per germline, CDR1 SQVTM and CDR2 ANQGSEA. This CDR3 has 15 amino acids. V shed 4 bases and J shed 0 bases, with 15 bases lying between them. CDR3 amino acids: CSVAEPGDMNTEAFF. As DNA, the CDR3 is TGCAGCGTTGCAGAGCCCGGAGACATGAACACTGAAGCTTTCTTT.

V and J are TRBV14 and TRBJ2-3; D is uncertain. CDR1 SGHDN and CDR2 FVKESK come from the germline V gene. This CDR3 contains 12 residues. V was cut by 8 bases and J by 6 bases, with 12 bases left in between. CDR3: CASSFFVDTQYF. DNA for the CDR3: TGTGCCAGCTCCTTTTTCGTGGATACGCAGTATTTT.

The genes are TRBV11-3 and TRBJ1-1; 7 nucleotides agree with TRBD1. The CDR3 covers 14 residues. Trimming removed 3 bases from V and 3 bases from J; junction bases left unmatched: 4. Germline values: CDR1 SGHNT, CDR2 YENEEA. CDR3 DNA: TGTGCCAGCAGCTTGGGGCAGGGGGACACTGAAGCTTTCTTT. This gives the protein CASSLGQGDTEAFF.

The chain couples TRBV5-1 to TRBJ1-3, with D unresolved. Trimming left V 4 bases short and J 2 bases short, with 19 bases between. Germline V lookup: CDR1 SGHRS, CDR2 YFSETQ. CDR3 size: 17 residues. CDR3 DNA: TGCGCCAGCAGCCAAGCGGTGAGTTCGGGCGCTGGAAACACCATATATTTT. This translates into CASSQAVSSGAGNTIYF. The entire variable domain, with the rest obtained from reference TRBV5-1 and TRBJ1-3, is as follows: KAGVTQTPRYLIKTRGQQVTLSCSPISGHRSVSWYQQTPGQGLQFLFEYFSETQRNKGNFPGRFSGRQFSNSRSEMNVSTLELGDSALYLCASSQAVSSGAGNTIYFGEGSWLTVV.

This chain uses TRBV19 with TRBJ2-5; 11 bases align to TRBD1. J was trimmed by 3 bases and V by 5 bases; bases with no gene match: 5. Germline V CDR1 and CDR2: LNHDA, SQIVND (reference sequence). The CDR3 consists of 15 residues. For the CDR3, the DNA is TGTGCCAGTAGTGTCTGGACAGGGGGCGAAGAGACCCAGTACTTC. It specifies CASSVWTGGEETQYF.